This TCR beta chain is drawn from a study of cytomegalovirus exposure and HLA in healthy donors. Study results and limitations: Most CMV-associated TCR beta chains were later found to appear HLA-restricted. An Asian-associated ancestry cluster reportedly showed fewer N-insertions than the roughly 670-donor mean in a later analysis. Some highly shared sequence variants likely arose as a pipeline artifact. Three of the chains that were CMV-associated were confirmed in vitro to be specific for CMV antigens.

The PCR was carried out with 60 Vbeta primers and 13 Jbeta primers. Repertoires were generated with immunoSEQ multiplex PCR, while TCRdb's copy carries only in-frame clones and drops some. The sample has about 190,000 clones, more than 65% seen once. This clone was counted a few times. Its matching antigen is unknown. This sample includes further DNA sequences coding for the same CDR3. This clonotype was obtained from a woman aged 25 to 39 in good health and CMV-seropositive. Sequenced sample: PBMCs.

CDR3 residues: CASSPSSYNEQFF. The CDR3 DNA reads TGTGCCAGTAGCCCGAGCTCCTACAATGAGCAGTTCTTC. The rearrangement links TRBV19 to TRBJ2-1; D is unclear. This CDR3 comprises 13 residues. The V and J ends lost 6 bases and 0 bases respectively, with 6 bases between them. Germline CDR1 is LNHDA and CDR2 is SQIVND (reference sequence).